The T cell receptor beta chain under discussion was sequenced for a study of Ad26.COV2.S vaccination and SARS-CoV-2 variants. The treatment denotes: some 20 received Ad26.COV2.S at low or high dose, single or two shots; about 5 received placebo; per-sample allocation not given. Material that was analyzed had been drawn on day 63 after the first vaccine or placebo injection. The V gene end was trimmed by 6 bases and the J gene end by 5 bases; junction bases not matched to a gene: 10. The germline gives CDR1 SNHLY, CDR2 FYNNEI. This CDR3 is 15 amino acids long. Sequencing was performed with immunoSEQ multiplex PCR; in TCRdb, only in-frame clones are kept and a portion is missing. The repertoire holds a few hundred thousand clones, with less than 95% as singletons.

The chain carries TRBV2 and TRBJ2-5; TRBD1 agrees at 9 bases. This sequence originates from a person between 18 and 60 years old who received the Ad26.COV2.S COVID-19 vaccine or a placebo. Source: peripheral blood, taken in a trial of Ad26.COV2.S vaccine versus placebo. The CDR3 region has the DNA TGTGCCAGCAGACGGCTACAGGGGGCTCGGGAGACCCAGTACTTC. It specifies CASRRLQGARETQYF.